The present T cell receptor beta chain was sequenced within a study of T cells in Graves' hyperthyroidism and ophthalmopathy. A note on this clonotype: One end of the junction varies from germline; a read error may be responsible.

Uncontrolled infection, other autoimmune disease, pregnancy or lactation disqualified patients from enrolment. The source material, RNA transcripts, was used to amplify TCR beta CDR3 regions. The HTBI primer set served for first-round RT-PCR of the TCR CDR3. One entry per CDR3 protein results from TCRdb running MiXCR on the multiplex PCR reads. The table shows some 720,000 distinct CDR3 sequences, with about a sixth occurring only once. The CDR3 has 15 amino acids. Germline CDR1 reads MNHEY; CDR2 reads SMNVEV (reference sequence). The chain recombines TRBV27 with TRBJ2-5; 10 nucleotides align to TRBD2. This clonotype was obtained from a man aged 18 to 30 with Graves' hyperthyroidism. Sequencing was done on a sample of blood. For the CDR3, the DNA is TGTGCCAGCAGTTTGGGGAGCGGGAGGGCTGAGACCCGGTACTTC. Translating it yields CASSLGSGRAETRYF.